This T cell receptor beta chain was obtained from a study of shared clonotypes between healthy human individuals. Study outcomes and limitations: Inspection by rarefaction showed sorted-subset sequencing to be incomplete despite large depth. Only blood samples were collected, and tissue repertoires likely differ.

About this clone itself: What it binds is unknown.

Investigators divided CD4+ cells into CD45RA+ naive and CD45RA-negative memory subsets. Clones were read by immunoSEQ multiplex PCR, and TCRdb kept only the in-frame ones, dropping some. The profile shows under 1,100,000 clones, more than 60% of them singletons. There are 12 residues in the CDR3. Per germline, CDR1 WSHSY and CDR2 SAAADI. Trimming cost V 6 bases and J 4 bases, with 9 bases left between them. This receptor was obtained from a man aged 18 to 29 in good health. Sequenced: memory CD4+ T cells sorted from blood. Regarding subset: CD45RA-negative fraction. The rearrangement links TRBV10-2 to TRBJ1-1; D is perhaps TRBD1 (6 bases). The DNA of the CDR3 is TGCGCCAGCAGCCGGACAGCCACTGAAGCTTTCTTT. It translates to CASSRTATEAFF.